This T cell receptor beta chain was retrieved from a study of cytomegalovirus exposure and HLA in healthy donors. Sequencing was performed with immunoSEQ multiplex PCR; in TCRdb, only in-frame clones are kept and a portion is missing. The sample consists of around 190,000 clones, approximately 89% of them appearing once. The germline V gene encodes CDR1 SGHTA and CDR2 FQGTGA. The length of the CDR3 is 15 residues. The V and J ends lost 5 bases and 3 bases, in that order; junction bases with no gene match: 8. Sequenced material: PBMCs. J is TRBJ2-3 and V is TRBV7-3, with TRBD1 matching 7 bases. This TCR derives from a man under 40 in good health and CMV-seropositive. CDR3 protein: CASSLRQGGTDTQYF. The CDR3 nucleotides are TGTGCCAGCAGCCTGCGACAGGGTGGTACAGATACGCAGTATTTT.